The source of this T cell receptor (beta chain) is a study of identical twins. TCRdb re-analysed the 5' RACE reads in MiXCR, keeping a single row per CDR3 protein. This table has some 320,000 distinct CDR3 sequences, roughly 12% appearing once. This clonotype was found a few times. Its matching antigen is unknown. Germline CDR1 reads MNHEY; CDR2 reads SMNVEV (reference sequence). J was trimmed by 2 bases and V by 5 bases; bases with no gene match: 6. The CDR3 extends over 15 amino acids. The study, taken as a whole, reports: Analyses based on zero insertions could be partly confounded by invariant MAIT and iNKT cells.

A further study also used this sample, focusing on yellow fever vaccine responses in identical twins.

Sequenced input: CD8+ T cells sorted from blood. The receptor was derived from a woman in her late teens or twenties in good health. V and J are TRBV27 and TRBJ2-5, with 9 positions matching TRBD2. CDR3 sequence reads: CASSVAAGGQETQYF. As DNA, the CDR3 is TGTGCCAGCAGTGTGGCGGCGGGAGGGCAAGAGACCCAGTACTTC.